The 4 T cell receptor beta chains listed next were all sequenced from one sample in a study of OX40 agonist ivuxolimab in advanced cancers. The protocol was immunoSEQ multiplex PCR, while the TCRdb copy is restricted to in-frame clones and leaves out a portion. The table records roughly 71,000 clones, 84% of them present only once. The material sequenced was CD4+ or CD8+ T cells sorted from blood, taken in a trial of the OX40 agonist ivuxolimab. The receptor source for this set is an adult with an advanced solid tumor such as melanoma, head and neck, liver or kidney cancer.

The chain uses TRBV4-2 and TRBJ2-6, with D perhaps assigned TRBD1 or TRBD2 (6 bases each). Per the germline V gene, CDR1 is LGHNA and CDR2 is YNFKEQ. Trimming pared 4 bases from V and 0 bases from J, leaving 16 bases between. The CDR3 is made up of 18 amino acids. CDR3 amino acids: CASSLAAGQNSGANVLTF. The DNA of the CDR3 is TGTGCCAGCAGCCTAGCCGCGGGACAAAACTCTGGGGCCAACGTCCTGACTTTC.

This chain connects TRBV4-2 to TRBJ2-7; D call uncertain. The V gene's germline CDR1 is LGHNA and CDR2 YNFKEQ. This CDR3 spans 15 amino acids. With 0 bases removed from V and 2 bases from J, the gap between germline ends came to 11 bases. CDR3 bases: TGTGCCAGCAGCCAAGAGGCAGGTCTTACCTACGAGCAGTACTTC. It specifies CASSQEAGLTYEQYF.

This chain uses TRBV19 with TRBJ2-1; 10 bases line up with TRBD2. Per germline, CDR1 LNHDA and CDR2 SQIVND (reference sequence). The CDR3 extends over 17 amino acids. The J segment lost 1 base and the V segment lost 2 bases, leaving 5 bases of the junction unmatched. In nucleotides, the CDR3 is TGTGCCAGTAGTATACAATCTAGCGGGAGTTCCTACAATGAGCAGTTCTTC. Translated, it gives CASSIQSSGSSYNEQFF. Combining the CDR3 with reference TRBV19 and TRBJ2-1 gives the whole variable domain DGGITQSPKYLFRKEGQNVTLSCEQNLNHDAMYWYRQDPGQGLRLIYYSQIVNDFQKGDIAEGYSVSREKKESFPLTVTSAQKNPTAFYLCASSIQSSGSSYNEQFFGPGTRLTVL.

The genes are TRBV7-3 and TRBJ2-7; 7 nucleotides match TRBD1. This CDR3 comprises 13 residues. The V and J ends lost 4 bases and 3 bases, in that order; junction bases with no gene match: 3. The germline V gene encodes CDR1 SGHTA and CDR2 FQGTGA. The CDR3: CASSSRTGYEQYF. CDR3 in DNA: TGTGCCAGCAGCTCCCGGACAGGCTACGAGCAGTACTTC.